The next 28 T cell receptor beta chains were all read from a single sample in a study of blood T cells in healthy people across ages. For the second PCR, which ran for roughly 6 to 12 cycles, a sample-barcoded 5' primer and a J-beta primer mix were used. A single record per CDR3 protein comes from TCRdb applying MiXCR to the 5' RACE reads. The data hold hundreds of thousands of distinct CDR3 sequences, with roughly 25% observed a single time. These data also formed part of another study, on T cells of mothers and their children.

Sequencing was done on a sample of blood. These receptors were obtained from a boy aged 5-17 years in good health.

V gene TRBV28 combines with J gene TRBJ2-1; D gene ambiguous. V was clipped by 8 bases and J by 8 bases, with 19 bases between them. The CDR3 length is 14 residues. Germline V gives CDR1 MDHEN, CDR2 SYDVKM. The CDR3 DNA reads TGTGCCAGCCCCGAGAGACTCAACCCCGATGAGCAGTTCTTC. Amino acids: CASPERLNPDEQFF.

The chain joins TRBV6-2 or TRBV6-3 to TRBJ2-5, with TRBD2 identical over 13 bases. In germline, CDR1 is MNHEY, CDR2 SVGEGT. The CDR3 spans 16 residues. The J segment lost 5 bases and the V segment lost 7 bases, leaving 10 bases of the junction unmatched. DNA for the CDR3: TGTGCCAGCAATCCGATGACTAGCGGGGGGAGTGAGACCCAGTACTTC. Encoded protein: CASNPMTSGGSETQYF.

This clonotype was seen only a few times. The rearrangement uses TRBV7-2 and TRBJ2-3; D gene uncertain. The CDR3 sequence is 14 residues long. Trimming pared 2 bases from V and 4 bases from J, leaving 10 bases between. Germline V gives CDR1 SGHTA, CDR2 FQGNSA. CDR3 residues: CASSLSPAPDTQYF. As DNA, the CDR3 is TGTGCCAGCAGCTTAAGTCCGGCCCCAGATACGCAGTATTTT.

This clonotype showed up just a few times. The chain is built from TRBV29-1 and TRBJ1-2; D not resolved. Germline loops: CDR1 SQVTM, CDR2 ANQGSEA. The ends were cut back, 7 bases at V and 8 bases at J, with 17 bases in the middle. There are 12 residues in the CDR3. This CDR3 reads CSAPAGAVGYTF. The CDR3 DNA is TGCAGCGCCCCGGCCGGAGCCGTGGGCTACACCTTC.

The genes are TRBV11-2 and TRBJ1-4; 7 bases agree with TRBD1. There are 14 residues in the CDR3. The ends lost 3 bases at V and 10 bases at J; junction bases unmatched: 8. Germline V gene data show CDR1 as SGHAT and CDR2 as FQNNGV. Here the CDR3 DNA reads TGTGCCAGCAGCTTGGCAGAGGGGGCGAGAAAACTGTTTTTT. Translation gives CASSLAEGARKLFF.

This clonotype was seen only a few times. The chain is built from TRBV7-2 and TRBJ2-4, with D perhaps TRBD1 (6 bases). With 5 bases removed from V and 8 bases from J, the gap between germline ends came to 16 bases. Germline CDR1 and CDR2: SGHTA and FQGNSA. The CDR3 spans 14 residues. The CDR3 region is CASSPWDTGDIQYF. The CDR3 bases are TGTGCCAGCAGCCCCTGGGACACCGGCGACATTCAGTACTTC. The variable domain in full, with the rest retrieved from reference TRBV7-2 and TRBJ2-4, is GAGVSQSPSNKVTEKGKDVELRCDPISGHTALYWYRQSLGQGLEFLIYFQGNSAPDKSGLPSDRFSAERTGGSVSTLTIQRTQQEDSAVYLCASSPWDTGDIQYFGAGTRLSVL.

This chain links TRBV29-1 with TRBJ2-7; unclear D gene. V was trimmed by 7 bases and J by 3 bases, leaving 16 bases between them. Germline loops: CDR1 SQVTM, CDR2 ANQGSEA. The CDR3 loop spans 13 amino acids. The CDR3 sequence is CSGANLGDYEQYF. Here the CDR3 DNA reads TGCAGCGGGGCCAACTTAGGAGACTACGAGCAGTACTTC.

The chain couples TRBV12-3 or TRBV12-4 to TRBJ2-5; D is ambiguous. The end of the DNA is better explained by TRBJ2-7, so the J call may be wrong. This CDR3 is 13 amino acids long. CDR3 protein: CASCENTNYEQYF. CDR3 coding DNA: TGTGCCAGCTGTGAGAACACGAATTACGAGCAGTACTTC.

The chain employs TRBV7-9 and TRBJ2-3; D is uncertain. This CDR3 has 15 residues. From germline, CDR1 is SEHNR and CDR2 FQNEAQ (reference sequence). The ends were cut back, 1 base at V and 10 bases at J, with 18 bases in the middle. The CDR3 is CASSLDGPLRISQYF. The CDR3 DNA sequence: TGTGCCAGCAGCTTAGACGGTCCCCTCCGAATCTCGCAGTATTTT. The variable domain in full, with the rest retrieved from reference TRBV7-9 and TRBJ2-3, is DTGVSQNPRHKITKRGQNVTFRCDPISEHNRLYWYRQTLGQGPEFLTYFQNEAQLEKSRLLSDRFSAERPKGSFSTLEIQRTEQGDSAMYLCASSLDGPLRISQYFGPGTRLTVL.

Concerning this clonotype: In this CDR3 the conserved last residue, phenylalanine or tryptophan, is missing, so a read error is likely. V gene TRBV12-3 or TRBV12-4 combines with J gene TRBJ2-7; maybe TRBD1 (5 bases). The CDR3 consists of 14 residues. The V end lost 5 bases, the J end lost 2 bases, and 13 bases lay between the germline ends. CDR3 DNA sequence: TGTGCCAGCAGTCCGCAGGGATCCCCCTACGAGCAGTACCTC. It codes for CASSPQGSPYEQYL.

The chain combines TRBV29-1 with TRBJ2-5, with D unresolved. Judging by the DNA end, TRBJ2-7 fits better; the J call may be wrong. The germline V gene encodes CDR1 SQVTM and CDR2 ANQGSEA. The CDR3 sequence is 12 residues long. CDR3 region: CSVVDLSYEQYF. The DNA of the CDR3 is TGCAGCGTTGTCGACCTCTCCTACGAGCAGTACTTC.

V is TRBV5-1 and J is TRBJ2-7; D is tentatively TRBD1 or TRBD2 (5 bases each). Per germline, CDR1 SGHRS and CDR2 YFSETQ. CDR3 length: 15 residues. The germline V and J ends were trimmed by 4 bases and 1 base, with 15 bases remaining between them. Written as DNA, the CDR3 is TGCGCCAGCAGCACCGGGACCCCTAGGTCCTACGAGCAGTACTTC. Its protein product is CASSTGTPRSYEQYF.

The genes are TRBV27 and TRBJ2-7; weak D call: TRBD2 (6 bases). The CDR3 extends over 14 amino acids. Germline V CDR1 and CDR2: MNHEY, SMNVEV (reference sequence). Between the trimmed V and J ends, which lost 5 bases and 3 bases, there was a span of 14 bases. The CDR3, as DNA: TGTGCCAGCAGTGCAGGAGGGGACGGCTACGAGCAGTACTTC. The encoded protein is CASSAGGDGYEQYF.

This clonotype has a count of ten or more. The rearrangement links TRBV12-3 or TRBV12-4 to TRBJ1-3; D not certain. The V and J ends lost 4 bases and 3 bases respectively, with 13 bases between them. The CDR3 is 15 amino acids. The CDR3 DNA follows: TGTGCCAGCAGTTGGGCAGGAATCTTTGGAAACACCATATATTTT. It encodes CASSWAGIFGNTIYF.

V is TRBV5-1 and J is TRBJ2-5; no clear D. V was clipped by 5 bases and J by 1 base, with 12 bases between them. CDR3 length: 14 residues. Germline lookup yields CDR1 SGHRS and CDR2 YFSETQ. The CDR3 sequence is CASRLVQTQETQYF. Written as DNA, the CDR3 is TGCGCCAGCAGACTTGTACAGACCCAAGAGACCCAGTACTTC.

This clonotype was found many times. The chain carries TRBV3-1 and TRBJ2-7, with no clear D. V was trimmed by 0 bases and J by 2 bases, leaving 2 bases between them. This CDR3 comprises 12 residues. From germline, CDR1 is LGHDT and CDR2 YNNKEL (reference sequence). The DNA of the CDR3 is TGTGCCAGCAGCCAAGAGGCCTACGAGCAGTACTTC. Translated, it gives CASSQEAYEQYF.

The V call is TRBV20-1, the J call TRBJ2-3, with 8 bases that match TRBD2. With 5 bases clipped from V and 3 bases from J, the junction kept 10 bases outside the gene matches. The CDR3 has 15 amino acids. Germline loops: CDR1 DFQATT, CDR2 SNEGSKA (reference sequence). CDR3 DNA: TGCAGTGCTCCGGAACCAGAGCGGGGGACAGATACGCAGTATTTT. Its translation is CSAPEPERGTDTQYF.

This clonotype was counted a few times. The CDR3 DNA reads as TGCAGCGTTGTGATAGAGGGAGATACGCAGTATTTT. Protein product: CSVVIEGDTQYF. V gene TRBV29-1 combines with J gene TRBJ2-3; possible D gene TRBD2, 5 bases. The CDR3 has 12 residues. Germline-derived CDR1 and CDR2 are SQVTM and ANQGSEA. V lost 4 bases, J lost 5 bases, and 10 bases lay in between.

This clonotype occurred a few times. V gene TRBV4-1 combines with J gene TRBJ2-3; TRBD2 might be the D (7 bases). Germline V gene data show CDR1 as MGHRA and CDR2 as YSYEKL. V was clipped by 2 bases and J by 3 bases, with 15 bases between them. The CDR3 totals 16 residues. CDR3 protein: CASSQKGEGPTDTQYF. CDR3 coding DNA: TGCGCCAGCAGCCAAAAGGGGGAGGGTCCAACAGATACGCAGTATTTT.

CDR3 amino acids: CASSRTGEYGYTF. The CDR3 DNA sequence: TGTGCCAGCAGTCGGACAGGGGAATATGGCTACACCTTC. V usage is TRBV7-9 and J usage is TRBJ1-2; 9 nucleotides line up with TRBD1. The germline V gene encodes CDR1 SEHNR and CDR2 FQNEAQ (reference sequence). V lost 6 bases and J lost 5; bases outside the gene matches: 4. The CDR3 contains 13 residues.

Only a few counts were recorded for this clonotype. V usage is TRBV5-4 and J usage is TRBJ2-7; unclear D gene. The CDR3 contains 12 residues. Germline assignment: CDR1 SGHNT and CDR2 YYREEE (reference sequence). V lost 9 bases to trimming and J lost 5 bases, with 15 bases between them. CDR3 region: CATHSVIHEQYF. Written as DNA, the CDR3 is TGTGCCACTCACAGTGTTATCCACGAGCAGTACTTC. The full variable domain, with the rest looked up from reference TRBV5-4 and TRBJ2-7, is ETGVTQSPTHLIKTRGQQVTLRCSSQSGHNTVSWYQQALGQGPQFIFQYYREEENGRGNFPPRFSGLQFPNYSSELNVNALELDDSALYLCATHSVIHEQYFGPGTRLTVT.

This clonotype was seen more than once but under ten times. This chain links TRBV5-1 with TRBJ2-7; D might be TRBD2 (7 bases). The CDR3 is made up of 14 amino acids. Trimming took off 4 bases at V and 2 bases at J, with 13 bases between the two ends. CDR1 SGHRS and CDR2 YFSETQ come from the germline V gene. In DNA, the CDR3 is TGCGCCAGCAGCGGGGGGGCTACGCCCTACGAGCAGTACTTC. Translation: CASSGGATPYEQYF.

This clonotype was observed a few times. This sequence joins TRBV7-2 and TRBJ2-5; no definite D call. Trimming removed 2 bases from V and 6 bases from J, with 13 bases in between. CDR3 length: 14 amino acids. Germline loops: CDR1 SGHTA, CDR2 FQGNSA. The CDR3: CASSLTAILQTQYF. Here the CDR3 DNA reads TGTGCCAGCAGCTTAACGGCTATCCTTCAGACCCAGTACTTC.

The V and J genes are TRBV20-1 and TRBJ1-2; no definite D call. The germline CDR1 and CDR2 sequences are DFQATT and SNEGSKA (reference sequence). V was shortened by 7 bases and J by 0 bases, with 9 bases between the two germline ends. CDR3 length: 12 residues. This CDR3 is CSEADTNYGYTF. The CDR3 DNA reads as TGCAGTGAGGCGGATACTAACTATGGCTACACCTTC.

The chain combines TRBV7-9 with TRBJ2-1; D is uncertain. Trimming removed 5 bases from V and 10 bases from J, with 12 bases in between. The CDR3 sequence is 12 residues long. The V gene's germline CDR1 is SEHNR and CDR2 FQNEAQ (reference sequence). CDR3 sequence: CASSLLVAEQFF. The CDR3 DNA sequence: TGTGCCAGCAGCCTTCTCGTTGCGGAGCAGTTCTTC.

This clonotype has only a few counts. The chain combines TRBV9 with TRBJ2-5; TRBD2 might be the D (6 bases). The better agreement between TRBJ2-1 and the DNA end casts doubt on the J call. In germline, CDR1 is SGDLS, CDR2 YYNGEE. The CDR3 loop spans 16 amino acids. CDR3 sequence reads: CASSIRTNPIYNEQFF. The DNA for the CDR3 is TGTGCCAGCAGCATTCGGACTAACCCTATCTACAATGAGCAGTTCTTC.

CDR3 protein: CASSPQSGLAGSHNEQFF. DNA of the CDR3: TGTGCCAGCAGCCCTCAGAGCGGACTAGCGGGAAGCCACAATGAGCAGTTCTTC. This chain uses TRBV7-9 with TRBJ2-1, with TRBD2 matching 12 bases. CDR1 SEHNR and CDR2 FQNEAQ come from the germline V gene (reference sequence). CDR3 length: 18 amino acids. V gave up 5 bases and J gave up 5 bases; unmatched junction bases: 13.

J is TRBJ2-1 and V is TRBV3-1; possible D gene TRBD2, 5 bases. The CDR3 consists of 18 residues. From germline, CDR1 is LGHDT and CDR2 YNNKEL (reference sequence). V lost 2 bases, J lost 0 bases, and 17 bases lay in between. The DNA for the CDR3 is TGTGCCAGCAGCCAAACCCATCTAGCCTTGAGCTCCTACAATGAGCAGTTCTTC. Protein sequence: CASSQTHLALSSYNEQFF.